These T cell receptor beta chains were read from a single sample in a study of Ad26.COV2.S vaccination and SARS-CoV-2 variants. Libraries were prepared by immunoSEQ multiplex PCR; TCRdb keeps only in-frame clonotypes and omits some of them. The sample contains more than 400,000 clones, roughly 90% of which appear only once. The sequencing here drew on peripheral blood, taken in a trial of Ad26.COV2.S vaccine versus placebo. These receptors were taken from a person aged 18 to 59 who received the Ad26.COV2.S COVID-19 vaccine or a placebo. Each CDR3 is given with its conserved first and last residue. The D gene is left open where the match is weak. Clone size is stated in some rows and not others, as once, few, many or a class when expanded.

v_call,clone_size,j_call,d_call,cdr3_nt,cdr3_aa
TRBV4-1,NA,TRBJ1-1,TRBD1,TGCGCCAGCAGCCAAGAAGGACAGGGACAAACTGAAGCTTTCTTT,CASSQEGQGQTEAFF
TRBV27,NA,TRBJ1-2,NA,TGTGCCAGCAGTACACTTGGACACTCTAACTATGGCTACACCTTC,CASSTLGHSNYGYTF
TRBV3-1/TRBV3-2,once,TRBJ2-4,TRBD2,TGTGCCAGCAGCCAAGGGTTAGCGGGGGGGTTTCACATTCAGTACTTC,CASSQGLAGGFHIQYF
TRBV9,NA,TRBJ2-5,NA,TGTGCCAGCAGCGTAGAGGGACTAGGGGGCGAGACCCAGTACTTC,CASSVEGLGGETQYF
TRBV10-2,NA,TRBJ1-1,NA,TGCGCCAGCAGTGTAGCGTCAGACATGAACACTGAAGCTTTCTTT,CASSVASDMNTEAFF
TRBV29-1,NA,TRBJ2-7,NA,TGCAGCGTTGCCGGCAGGCCCCACGAGCAGTACTTC,CSVAGRPHEQYF
TRBV7-9,NA,TRBJ1-3,NA,TGTGCCAGCACCTTAGGGCTGGGCCCTAAGGCGGGAAACACCATATATTTT,CASTLGLGPKAGNTIYF
TRBV11-2,NA,TRBJ2-7,NA,TGTGCCAGCAGCGCCCTCATGGACGAGCAGTACTTC,CASSALMDEQYF
TRBV30,once,TRBJ1-6,NA,TGTGCCTGGAGTGTCGGCAGGGGCTATAATTCACCCCTCCACTTT,CAWSVGRGYNSPLHF
TRBV28,NA,TRBJ1-2,NA,TGTGCCAGCAGCTACCTGGACAGAACCGCCTATGGCTACACCTTC,CASSYLDRTAYGYTF
TRBV5-1,NA,TRBJ1-1,NA,TGCGCCAGCAGCTTGGTCGGGACATCGAACACTGAAGCTTTCTTT,CASSLVGTSNTEAFF
TRBV5-6,once,TRBJ1-2,TRBD1,TGTGCCAGCAGCCGGGGACAGGTGAACTATGGCTACACCTTC,CASSRGQVNYGYTF
TRBV18,NA,TRBJ1-5,TRBD1,TGTGCCAGCTCAAAACAGGGGGAAAAGCCCCAGCATTTT,CASSKQGEKPQHF
TRBV12-3/TRBV12-4,NA,TRBJ1-6,TRBD1,TGTGCCAGCAGCCACAGGGGTTCACCCCTCCACTTT,CASSHRGSPLHF
TRBV12-3/TRBV12-4,once,TRBJ1-2,TRBD1,TGTGCCAGCAGTTCAGGGGGCGTCTATGGCTACACCTTC,CASSSGGVYGYTF
TRBV5-6,once,TRBJ2-7,NA,TGTGCCAGCAGCCTAAGGACAGCCTACTACGAGCAGTACTTC,CASSLRTAYYEQYF
TRBV18,NA,TRBJ1-3,NA,TGTGCCAGCTCACCAACCTCTGGAAACACCATATATTTT,CASSPTSGNTIYF
TRBV5-8,NA,TRBJ2-1,TRBD1,TGTGCCAGCAGCCTCGGGACAGGGTATAACAATGAGCAGTTCTTC,CASSLGTGYNNEQFF
TRBV28,NA,TRBJ1-5,TRBD1,TGTGCCAGCAGTTCACTGACAGGGGGACCATATAGCAATCAGCCCCAGCATTTT,CASSSLTGGPYSNQPQHF
TRBV4-1,NA,TRBJ2-5,TRBD2,TGCGCCAGCAGCCGACTAGCGGGGAAACAAGAGACCCAGTACTTC,CASSRLAGKQETQYF
TRBV11-2,once,TRBJ2-5,NA,TGTGCCAGCAGCCAGGGCCCCCAAGAGACCCAGTACTTC,CASSQGPQETQYF
TRBV6-2/TRBV6-3,NA,TRBJ2-5,NA,TGTGCCAGCAGTTATCCCCCGGCCAGGGGCGGGTTTGGGACCCAGTACTTC,CASSYPPARGGFGTQYF
TRBV6-2/TRBV6-3,NA,TRBJ1-5,NA,TGTGCCAGCAGTCGACTGGCGGATAGCAATCAGCCCCAGCATTTT,CASSRLADSNQPQHF
TRBV6-4,many,TRBJ1-2,NA,TGTGCCAGCAGTGAACAGCCCGGCGGCTATGGCTACACCTTC,CASSEQPGGYGYTF
TRBV28,NA,TRBJ1-4,NA,TGTGCCAGCAGTTCCTACCAAGGAGCAACTAATGAAAAACTGTTTTTT,CASSSYQGATNEKLFF
TRBV5-1,NA,TRBJ2-3,NA,TGCGCCAGCAGCTCCCAGGTTGGCAGCACAGATACGCAGTATTTT,CASSSQVGSTDTQYF
TRBV20-1,NA,TRBJ2-3,NA,TGCAGTGCTAGTTATCCAGGGGGTGGACTAATAGGAGGCACAGATACGCAGTATTTT,CSASYPGGGLIGGTDTQYF
TRBV7-2,NA,TRBJ2-3,NA,TGTGCCAGCAGCTTAATAGCAGATACGCAGTATTTT,CASSLIADTQYF
TRBV19,NA,TRBJ1-2,TRBD1,TGTGCCAGCGCACCAGACAGGGGGCTGAAGGCTAGGTATGGCTACACCTTC,CASAPDRGLKARYGYTF
TRBV6-2/TRBV6-3,NA,TRBJ2-5,TRBD2,TGTGCCAGCAGCCACGGACTAGCGGGGGACCAAGAGACCCAGTACTTC,CASSHGLAGDQETQYF
TRBV5-1,NA,TRBJ2-1,TRBD2,TGCGCCAGCAGCTGGGACTACTATCCCTACAATGAGCAGTTCTTC,CASSWDYYPYNEQFF
TRBV7-9,NA,TRBJ2-2,TRBD1,TGTGCCAGCAGCCCGCGTCGGGACAGGGGGGTCACCGGGGAGCTGTTTTTT,CASSPRRDRGVTGELFF
TRBV6-1,NA,TRBJ2-2,NA,TGTGCCAGCAGTGAAAAGGTAGGGAGTAACACCGGGGAGCTGTTTTTT,CASSEKVGSNTGELFF
TRBV7-2,NA,TRBJ2-1,NA,TGTGCCAGCAGCTTAGGGGCAGCCTACAATGAGCAGTTCTTC,CASSLGAAYNEQFF
TRBV3-1/TRBV3-2,NA,TRBJ2-3,TRBD2,TGTGCCAGCAGACCAAGACTAGCGGGGGGGCTTAAGACAGATACGCAGTATTTT,CASRPRLAGGLKTDTQYF
TRBV5-4,NA,TRBJ1-2,NA,TGTGCCAGCAGCTTGGCGACCCTCGGGGATTATGGCTACACCTTC,CASSLATLGDYGYTF
TRBV7-8,NA,TRBJ2-1,NA,TGTGCCAGCAGCTCGGCCGGGCGGGGAGGTCACAATGAGCAGTTCTTC,CASSSAGRGGHNEQFF
TRBV19,NA,TRBJ1-1,NA,TGTGCCAGTAGGCGATACAGTGAAGCTTTCTTT,CASRRYSEAFF
TRBV4-3,NA,TRBJ2-7,NA,TGCGCCAGCAGCACCAGCACAGGTTCCTCCTACGAGCAGTACTTC,CASSTSTGSSYEQYF
TRBV5-1,NA,TRBJ2-5,NA,TGCGCCAGCAGCTTGAGGTCCGAAGAGACCCAGTACTTC,CASSLRSEETQYF
TRBV6-6,NA,TRBJ1-5,NA,TGTGCCAGCAGTTACTCCCCGGGCCCTAATCAGCCCCAGCATTTT,CASSYSPGPNQPQHF